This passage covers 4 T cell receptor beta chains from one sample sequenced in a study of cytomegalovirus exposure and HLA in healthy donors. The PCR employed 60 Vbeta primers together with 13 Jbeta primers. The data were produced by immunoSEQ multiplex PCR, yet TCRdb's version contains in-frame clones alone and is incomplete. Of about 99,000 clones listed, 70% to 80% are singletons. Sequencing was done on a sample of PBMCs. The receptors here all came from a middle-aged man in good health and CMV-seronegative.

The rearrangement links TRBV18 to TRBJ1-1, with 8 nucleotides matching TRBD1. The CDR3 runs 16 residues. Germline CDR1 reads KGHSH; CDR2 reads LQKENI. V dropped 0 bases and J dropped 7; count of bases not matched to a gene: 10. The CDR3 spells CASSPPSRQGFGEAFF. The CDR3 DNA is TGTGCCAGCTCACCACCTTCGAGACAGGGGTTCGGTGAAGCTTTCTTT.

DNA for the CDR3: TGTGCCAGCAGTGAGTCCGGGAGCTCTGGAAACACCATATATTTT. Translating it yields CASSESGSSGNTIYF. The V call is TRBV25-1, the J call TRBJ1-3, with D unclear. The V end was cut by 3 bases, the J end by 0 bases, with 9 bases between. This CDR3 spans 15 amino acids. Germline-derived CDR1 and CDR2 are MGHDK and SYGVNS. Together with reference TRBV25-1 and TRBJ1-3, the CDR3 gives the full variable domain: EADIYQTPRYLVIGTGKKITLECSQTMGHDKMYWYQQDPGMELHLIHYSYGVNSTEKGDLSSESTVSRIRTEHFPLTLESARPSHTSQYLCASSESGSSGNTIYFGEGSWLTVV.

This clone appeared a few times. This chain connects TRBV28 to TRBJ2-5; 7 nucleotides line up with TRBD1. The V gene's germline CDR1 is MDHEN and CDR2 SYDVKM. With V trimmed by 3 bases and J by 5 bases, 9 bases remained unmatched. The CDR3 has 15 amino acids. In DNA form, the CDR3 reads TGTGCCAGCAGTTTGGCCCTGGGACAGTGGGAGACCCAGTACTTC. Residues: CASSLALGQWETQYF.

As DNA, the CDR3 is TGTGCCAGCAGTCAAGACTCAGGACAGGGAAAAAAACTGTTTTTT. This codes for CASSQDSGQGKKLFF. V gene TRBV27 combines with J gene TRBJ1-4; 8 positions match TRBD1. This CDR3 has 15 amino acids. Germline V lookup: CDR1 MNHEY, CDR2 SMNVEV (reference sequence). The trim removed 5 bases at V and 9 bases at J, leaving 11 bases unmatched.